These 30 T cell receptor beta chains were sequenced from one sample in a study of regulatory and conventional T cells in RAG deficiency. Blood CD4+ CD25-high CD127-low regulatory T cells supplied the genomic DNA template. Method: immunoSEQ multiplex PCR; TCRdb's copy keeps in-frame clones and lacks some. Altogether fewer than 10,000 clones are present, more than 80% being singletons, with the ten largest covering about 1.2%. The sample was also reused in another study, on regulatory T cells. In that study: Amplification used 52 TRBV primers and 13 TRBJ primers.

Sequencing was carried out using Tregs sorted from blood. These receptors were taken from a human donor in good health.

The J gene is TRBJ1-2, the V gene TRBV28; 8 nucleotides match TRBD1. This CDR3 spans 15 amino acids. V gave up 2 bases and J gave up 2 bases; unmatched junction bases: 4. Germline V gives CDR1 MDHEN, CDR2 SYDVKM. The CDR3 reads CASSLPGQGNYGYTF. The DNA of the CDR3 is TGTGCCAGCAGTTTACCCGGACAGGGAAACTATGGCTACACCTTC.

The chain couples TRBV7-9 to TRBJ1-5, with D hard to call. The germline CDR1 and CDR2 sequences are SEHNR and FQNEAQ (reference sequence). Trimming pared 4 bases from V and 0 bases from J, leaving 10 bases between. The CDR3 is 15 amino acids. In DNA, the CDR3 is TGTGCCAGCAGCTCCTCGCAGTATAGCAATCAGCCCCAGCATTTT. Protein: CASSSSQYSNQPQHF.

This chain uses TRBV18 with TRBJ1-1, with no clear D. Trimming took 4 bases from V and 1 from J, leaving 4 bases between them. The CDR3 covers 12 residues. CDR1 KGHSH and CDR2 LQKENI come from the germline V gene. In DNA form, the CDR3 reads TGTGCCAGCTCACTCCAGAACACTGAAGCTTTCTTT. The encoded protein is CASSLQNTEAFF.

The CDR3 loop reads CASSFTGVGDTEAFF. As DNA, the CDR3 is TGCGCCAGCAGCTTTACAGGGGTTGGAGACACTGAAGCTTTCTTT. This chain links TRBV5-1 with TRBJ1-1; TRBD1 agrees at 7 bases. The V gene end was trimmed by 2 bases and the J gene end by 3 bases; junction bases not matched to a gene: 7. Germline CDR1 is SGHRS and CDR2 is YFSETQ. This CDR3 region has 15 residues.

The rearrangement links TRBV28 to TRBJ1-1; 8 bases are shared with TRBD1. Losses at the gene ends were 2 bases for V and 1 base for J; bases not matched to a gene: 9. The germline V gene encodes CDR1 MDHEN and CDR2 SYDVKM. The CDR3 contains 17 residues. Here the CDR3 DNA reads TGTGCCAGCAGTTTACGACAGGGGCCATCCCGGAACACTGAAGCTTTCTTT. Protein: CASSLRQGPSRNTEAFF.

This chain connects TRBV7-2 to TRBJ2-7; no clear D. Trimming took 4 bases from V and 3 from J, leaving 7 bases between them. CDR1 and CDR2 (germline): SGHTA, FQGNSA. CDR3 size: 12 residues. The CDR3 is CASSSIFYEQYF. The CDR3 bases are TGTGCCAGCAGCTCTATATTCTACGAGCAGTACTTC.

The chain combines TRBV9 with TRBJ2-2; perhaps D is TRBD1 or TRBD2 (6 bases each). The germline gives CDR1 SGDLS, CDR2 YYNGEE. CDR3 size: 15 residues. V gave up 0 bases and J gave up 5 bases, with 11 bases separating them. The CDR3 nucleotides are TGTGCCAGCAGCGTAGTAGGGGGGCGAACCGGGGAGCTGTTTTTT. This translates into CASSVVGGRTGELFF.

The rearrangement links TRBV25-1 to TRBJ2-7; a possible D gene is TRBD2 (7 bases). Germline V gene data show CDR1 as MGHDK and CDR2 as SYGVNS. This CDR3 spans 13 amino acids. Trimming took 5 bases from V and 7 from J, leaving 15 bases between them. CDR3 bases: TGTGCCAGCAGTCCGGGGGGCCGGGGAGAGCAGTACTTC. This encodes CASSPGGRGEQYF.

The chain couples TRBV9 to TRBJ2-1, with 10 bases that match TRBD2. Germline V gene data show CDR1 as SGDLS and CDR2 as YYNGEE. The CDR3 consists of 14 residues. Unmatched junction bases numbered 1, after V lost 3 bases and J lost 4 bases. CDR3 region: CASSGSGRYNEQFF. In nucleotides, the CDR3 is TGTGCCAGCAGCGGTAGCGGGAGGTACAATGAGCAGTTCTTC.

The count of this clone is one. V is TRBV19 and J is TRBJ2-1; D is perhaps TRBD1 or TRBD2 (5 bases each). Germline V gene sequence: CDR1 LNHDA, CDR2 SQIVND (reference sequence). V lost 1 base and J lost 11, with 12 bases in between. The CDR3 length is 13 residues. The CDR3 loop reads CASSIAAPGQQFF. In DNA form, the CDR3 reads TGTGCCAGTAGTATAGCCGCTCCGGGACAGCAGTTCTTC.

V is TRBV14 and J is TRBJ2-2; TRBD2 agrees at 9 bases. This CDR3 contains 17 residues. The germline V gene encodes CDR1 SGHDN and CDR2 FVKESK. Trimming at V came to 4 bases and at J to 5 bases, leaving 11 bases not matched to a gene. This CDR3 is CASSPWGREGRTGELFF. The CDR3 nucleotides read TGTGCCAGCAGCCCCTGGGGGCGGGAGGGCCGAACCGGGGAGCTGTTTTTT.

The V call is TRBV11-2, the J call TRBJ2-3; 8 nucleotides align to TRBD1. Germline V lookup: CDR1 SGHAT, CDR2 FQNNGV. V gave up 4 bases and J gave up 2 bases; unmatched junction bases: 5. The CDR3 has 15 residues. The CDR3 loop is CASSSMDRATDTQYF. The CDR3 DNA is TGTGCCAGCAGCTCCATGGACAGGGCCACAGATACGCAGTATTTT.

The chain couples TRBV7-3 to TRBJ1-5, with D perhaps TRBD1 (6 bases). The CDR3 totals 14 residues. Trimming removed 4 bases from V and 6 bases from J, with 13 bases in between. The germline gives CDR1 SGHTA, CDR2 FQGTGA. CDR3 residues: CASSSTGLGQPQHF. The CDR3 DNA sequence: TGTGCCAGCAGCTCAACAGGGTTAGGTCAGCCCCAGCATTTT.

J is TRBJ1-2 and V is TRBV5-1; D perhaps matches TRBD1 (6 bases). The germline V and J ends were trimmed by 7 bases and 4 bases, with 14 bases remaining between them. This CDR3 contains 13 residues. The V gene's germline CDR1 is SGHRS and CDR2 YFSETQ. CDR3 DNA: TGCGCCAGCCATCGGGAGGGGGGCTATGGCTACACCTTC. Translation gives CASHREGGYGYTF.

V gene TRBV5-1 combines with J gene TRBJ2-1; 10 bases map to TRBD2. Germline trimming cut 2 bases from V and 6 bases from J; bases unmatched to any gene: 11. The CDR3 is made up of 17 amino acids. Germline V gives CDR1 SGHRS, CDR2 YFSETQ. CDR3 region: CASSLAGGHYVGNEQFF. CDR3 nucleotides: TGCGCCAGCAGCTTAGCGGGAGGGCATTATGTCGGCAATGAGCAGTTCTTC.

The V gene is TRBV5-6, the J gene TRBJ2-5, with D unresolved. Germline CDR1 and CDR2: SGHDT and YYEEEE. V lost 0 bases, J lost 5 bases, and 11 bases lay in between. This CDR3 is built from 14 residues. The DNA of the CDR3 is TGTGCCAGCAGCTTGGCCTCGCCCCCGGAGACCCAGTACTTC. Residues: CASSLASPPETQYF.

The chain is built from TRBV5-1 and TRBJ2-6; 10 positions agree with TRBD1. CDR1 is SGHRS, CDR2 YFSETQ, per germline. The CDR3 spans 17 residues. Germline trimming cut 0 bases from V and 2 bases from J; bases unmatched to any gene: 2. In nucleotides, the CDR3 is TGCGCCAGCAGCTTGGGACAGGGGGCTCCTGGGGCCAACGTCCTGACTTTC. Translation: CASSLGQGAPGANVLTF.

The V and J genes are TRBV27 and TRBJ2-6; D is uncertain. Trimming left V 7 bases short and J 1 base short, with 8 bases between. CDR1 and CDR2 from the germline V gene are MNHEY and SMNVEV (reference sequence). The CDR3 has 14 residues. The DNA for the CDR3 is TGTGCCAGCACCCGCAGGTCTGGGGCCAACGTCCTGACTTTC. Translated: CASTRRSGANVLTF.

This chain connects TRBV6-6 to TRBJ1-1; unclear D gene. The CDR3 has 13 amino acids. Per the germline V gene, CDR1 is MNHNY and CDR2 is SVGAGI (reference sequence). Deletions cut 2 bases from V and 1 base from J, with 5 bases between. CDR3 sequence: CASSYEANTEAFF. CDR3 bases: TGTGCCAGCAGTTACGAGGCGAACACTGAAGCTTTCTTT.

This sequence joins TRBV19 and TRBJ1-2, with TRBD1 matching 11 bases. With V trimmed by 8 bases and J by 5 bases, 7 bases remained unmatched. The germline V gene encodes CDR1 LNHDA and CDR2 SQIVND (reference sequence). The CDR3 is 14 residues long. The DNA of the CDR3 is TGTGCCAGTGTCATCGGACAGGGGGCGTATGGCTACACCTTC. Its translation is CASVIGQGAYGYTF.

The chain has TRBV2 and TRBJ2-3; D possibly corresponds to TRBD1 (5 bases). The CDR3 is 14 amino acids. The germline V gene has CDR1 SNHLY and CDR2 FYNNEI. The ends were cut back, 4 bases at V and 1 base at J, with 9 bases in the middle. The CDR3 DNA follows: TGTGCCAGCAGTGGAAGGGGCCGCACAGATACGCAGTATTTT. Protein sequence: CASSGRGRTDTQYF.

As DNA, the CDR3 is TGTGCCAGCAGCTCCCGACAGAACTATGGCTACACCTTC. This encodes CASSSRQNYGYTF. The rearrangement uses TRBV7-8 and TRBJ1-2; weak D call: TRBD1 (5 bases). Germline CDR1 is SGHVS and CDR2 is FQNEAQ. This CDR3 is 13 amino acids long. V shed 4 bases and J shed 2 bases, with 8 bases lying between them.

A single count supports this clone. The chain uses TRBV9 and TRBJ1-6, with TRBD1 matching over 7 bases. CDR1 and CDR2 from the germline V gene are SGDLS and YYNGEE. The CDR3 sequence is 17 residues long. The junction had 13 bases not matched to a gene; V was cut back by 3 bases and J by 7 bases. In DNA, the CDR3 is TGTGCCAGCAGCGCGTTACAGGGGAACTTAGGAAATTCACCCCTCCACTTT. This codes for CASSALQGNLGNSPLHF.

The chain links TRBV6-1 to TRBJ2-2, with a possible D match to TRBD2 (6 bases). The V gene's germline CDR1 is MNHNS and CDR2 SASEGT. The CDR3 has 14 amino acids. The V end lost 6 bases, the J end lost 0 bases, and 8 bases lay between the germline ends. The DNA for the CDR3 is TGTGCCAGCAGCAGACTAGCGAACACCGGGGAGCTGTTTTTT. Translation: CASSRLANTGELFF.

This clone occurred a few times. This chain joins TRBV21-1 and TRBJ2-7; the listed D gene, TRBD1, was not tested against the DNA. TRBV21-1 is reported as a pseudogene. This CDR3 region has 15 residues. The CDR3 is CASIQSGTGGREQYF. CDR3 coding DNA: TGTGCCAGCATCCAAAGCGGGACAGGGGGTAGGGAGCAGTACTTC.

The chain is built from TRBV7-9 and TRBJ2-3, with D possibly TRBD1 on 7 matching bases. Trimming took off 4 bases at V and 0 bases at J, with 11 bases between the two ends. The CDR3 consists of 15 residues. Germline V gene lookup returns CDR1 SEHNR and CDR2 FQNEAQ (reference sequence). The CDR3 loop is CASSWAGQSTDTQYF. The CDR3 DNA follows: TGTGCCAGCAGCTGGGCGGGACAGAGCACAGATACGCAGTATTTT. Looking up the rest from reference TRBV7-9 and TRBJ2-3 gives the full variable domain: DTGVSQNPRHKITKRGQNVTFRCDPISEHNRLYWYRQTLGQGPEFLTYFQNEAQLEKSRLLSDRFSAERPKGSFSTLEIQRTEQGDSAMYLCASSWAGQSTDTQYFGPGTRLTVL.

The chain recombines TRBV5-4 with TRBJ1-2; 10 nucleotides align to TRBD1. This CDR3 contains 14 residues. The V and J ends lost 2 bases and 7 bases, in that order; junction bases with no gene match: 5. Per the germline V gene, CDR1 is SGHNT and CDR2 is YYREEE (reference sequence). In DNA form, the CDR3 reads TGTGCCAGCAGCTTAAAATGGACAGGGGGTGGCTACACCTTC. Encoded protein: CASSLKWTGGGYTF.

The rearrangement uses TRBV18 and TRBJ1-2; possible D gene TRBD1, 6 bases. The CDR3 sequence is 14 residues long. Germline V gene lookup returns CDR1 KGHSH and CDR2 LQKENI. Trimming took off 3 bases at V and 2 bases at J, with 10 bases between the two ends. The CDR3 loop reads CASSPRDINYGYTF. The CDR3 bases are TGTGCCAGCTCACCCCGGGACATCAACTATGGCTACACCTTC. Full variable domain (missing parts from reference TRBV18 and TRBJ1-2): NAGVMQNPRHLVRRRGQEARLRCSPMKGHSHVYWYRQLPEEGLKFMVYLQKENIIDESGMPKERFSAEFPKEGPSILRIQQVVRGDSAAYFCASSPRDINYGYTFGSGTRLTVV.

This clone was counted once. The chain couples TRBV7-6 to TRBJ1-1, with 7 positions matching TRBD1. V trimming: 3 bases; J trimming: 2 bases; junction bases outside the gene matches: 15. Germline-derived CDR1 and CDR2 are SGHVS and FNYEAQ. The CDR3 loop spans 18 amino acids. The CDR3 reads CASSFIPGQPTTNTEAFF. The CDR3 DNA is TGTGCCAGCAGCTTTATACCGGGACAGCCCACGACTAACACTGAAGCTTTCTTT.

This chain links TRBV7-9 with TRBJ1-1; a weak D match, TRBD1 (6 bases). In germline, CDR1 is SEHNR, CDR2 FQNEAQ (reference sequence). The length of the CDR3 is 14 residues. V was shortened by 5 bases and J by 3 bases, with 13 bases between the two germline ends. For the CDR3, the DNA is TGTGCCAGCAGCCCCGACAGGACGTACACTGAAGCTTTCTTT. Its translation is CASSPDRTYTEAFF.